The next 22 T cell receptor beta chains were all read from a single sample in a study of blood T cell repertoires in COVID-19. The table came from immunoSEQ multiplex PCR; TCRdb's copy has only in-frame clones and leaves some out. The data show some 110,000 clones, with about 76% seen just once and less than 45% held by the top ten. The specimen was peripheral blood. The receptors were gathered from a man of 80 years or more with acute or convalescent COVID-19.

The CDR3 DNA reads TGTGCCAGCAGCTCCCGCCCGGGCTCTAGCGGGAGTGCCTACGAGCAGTACTTC. Its protein is CASSSRPGSSGSAYEQYF. This chain links TRBV7-2 with TRBJ2-7, with 10 bases identical to TRBD2. Germline V gene data show CDR1 as SGHTA and CDR2 as FQGNSA. The CDR3 is 18 amino acids. With 4 bases clipped from V and 2 bases from J, the junction kept 14 bases outside the gene matches.

The rearrangement links TRBV28 to TRBJ2-3; 8 bases match TRBD1. Germline V gives CDR1 MDHEN, CDR2 SYDVKM. The CDR3 has 15 residues. V was pared by 4 bases and J by 7 bases, with 10 bases of the junction left unmatched. The CDR3 region is CASSSSGTGLHTQYF. The CDR3 nucleotides read TGTGCCAGCAGTTCTTCCGGGACAGGACTACATACGCAGTATTTT.

This clone appeared once. The V gene is TRBV28, the J gene TRBJ1-4; 10 bases are shared with TRBD1. The CDR3 sequence is 13 residues long. The ends lost 7 bases at V and 8 bases at J; junction bases unmatched: 4. Per germline, CDR1 MDHEN and CDR2 SYDVKM. CDR3 protein: CASKGQGSEKLFF. For the CDR3, the DNA is TGTGCCAGCAAGGGACAGGGGAGCGAAAAACTGTTTTTT.

The chain employs TRBV4-1 and TRBJ1-5, with a tentative D call TRBD1 (6 bases). Germline CDR1 MGHRA, CDR2 YSYEKL. The CDR3 has 16 amino acids. Trimming took 0 bases from V and 2 from J, leaving 11 bases between them. The CDR3 DNA reads as TGCGCCAGCAGCCAAGAAGGGGGAAGGGGCAATCAGCCCCAGCATTTT. This gives the protein CASSQEGGRGNQPQHF.

The J gene is TRBJ2-7, the V gene TRBV2; 10 bases agree with TRBD1. V shed 6 bases and J 6 bases; nucleotides not matched to a gene: 11. CDR1 SNHLY and CDR2 FYNNEI come from the germline V gene. The CDR3 is 15 amino acids. This chain's CDR3 is CASRFGGQGSIEQYF. CDR3 bases: TGTGCCAGCAGATTTGGGGGACAGGGGAGTATCGAGCAGTACTTC.

The chain joins TRBV28 to TRBJ1-1; D is possibly TRBD1 (5 bases). Trimming shortened V by 5 bases and J by 10 bases, and 14 bases separated the two germline ends. CDR1 is MDHEN, CDR2 SYDVKM, per germline. The CDR3 covers 12 residues. CDR3 sequence reads: CASSLRDRGAFF. Here the CDR3 DNA reads TGTGCCAGCAGTCTCAGGGATAGGGGAGCTTTCTTT.

This chain joins TRBV5-1 and TRBJ2-2, with 15 bases that match TRBD2. The CDR3 runs 17 residues. CDR1 and CDR2 (germline): SGHRS, YFSETQ. J was trimmed by 6 bases and V by 4 bases; bases with no gene match: 7. CDR3 residues: CASSTGLAGGQAGELFF. The CDR3 DNA follows: TGCGCCAGCAGCACCGGACTAGCGGGAGGGCAAGCCGGGGAGCTGTTTTTT.

The chain combines TRBV7-2 with TRBJ2-7; no clear D. The germline CDR1 and CDR2 sequences are SGHTA and FQGNSA. V lost 5 bases to trimming and J lost 3 bases, with 8 bases between them. The CDR3 spans 12 residues. For the CDR3, the DNA is TGTGCCAGCAGCACCACAGTCTACGAGCAGTACTTC. Translating gives CASSTTVYEQYF.

The chain joins TRBV29-1 to TRBJ2-3; TRBD2 agrees at 10 bases. The CDR3 is 15 residues long. With 4 bases clipped from V and 0 bases from J, the junction kept 4 bases outside the gene matches. Germline CDR1 reads SQVTM; CDR2 reads ANQGSEA. The CDR3 DNA is TGCAGCGTTGGGACTAGCGGATTAAGCACAGATACGCAGTATTTT. Translation: CSVGTSGLSTDTQYF.

V gene TRBV14 combines with J gene TRBJ1-2, with TRBD1 matching 7 bases. The CDR3 consists of 13 residues. V shed 2 bases and J 7 bases; nucleotides not matched to a gene: 4. The germline CDR1 and CDR2 sequences are SGHDN and FVKESK. The CDR3 DNA reads as TGTGCCAGCAGCCAAATCTCAGGGGGTGGCTACACCTTC. Its translation is CASSQISGGGYTF.

The chain links TRBV30 to TRBJ2-7; TRBD2 might be the D (6 bases). Germline CDR1 and CDR2: GTSNPN and SVGIG (reference sequence). This CDR3 has 13 amino acids. Between the trimmed V and J ends, which lost 2 bases and 2 bases, there was a span of 10 bases. The DNA for the CDR3 is TGTGCCTGGAGTAAAGCGGGTACCTACGAGCAGTACTTC. Protein product: CAWSKAGTYEQYF.

This clone appeared once. CDR3 coding DNA: TGCGCCAGCAGCCATGACACCAGAAACACCATATATTTT. This gives the protein CASSHDTRNTIYF. The chain links TRBV4-1 to TRBJ1-3, with unresolved D. Trimming cost V 3 bases and J 5 bases, with 8 bases left between them. Germline CDR1 and CDR2: MGHRA and YSYEKL. This CDR3 region has 13 residues.

This clone turned up a few times. This chain connects TRBV28 to TRBJ1-1; D remains ambiguous. There are 15 residues in the CDR3. Trimming shortened V by 4 bases and J by 7 bases, and 19 bases separated the two germline ends. Per germline, CDR1 MDHEN and CDR2 SYDVKM. In DNA, the CDR3 is TGTGCCAGCAGTTACCCGCCCCATGGACGGGATGAAGCTTTCTTT. It is translated as CASSYPPHGRDEAFF.

This chain joins TRBV18 and TRBJ1-4; D is perhaps TRBD1 (6 bases). Germline CDR1 reads KGHSH; CDR2 reads LQKENI. The CDR3 has 14 residues. V was clipped by 6 bases and J by 0 bases, with 8 bases between them. The CDR3 DNA reads TGTGCCAGCTCCAAGGGGGCAACTAATGAAAAACTGTTTTTT. It specifies CASSKGATNEKLFF.

The rearrangement joins TRBV28 to TRBJ2-3; D gene uncertain. Trimming took 2 bases from V and 5 from J, leaving 5 bases between them. Germline loops: CDR1 MDHEN, CDR2 SYDVKM. The length of the CDR3 is 12 residues. CDR3 in DNA: TGTGCCAGCAGTTTACTAGAAGATACGCAGTATTTT. Amino acids: CASSLLEDTQYF.

The table lists this clone with a few counts. The V and J genes are TRBV30 and TRBJ2-1; D possibly corresponds to TRBD2 (5 bases). Germline CDR1 GTSNPN, CDR2 SVGIG (reference sequence). The CDR3 extends over 15 amino acids. The ends were cut back, 0 bases at V and 9 bases at J, with 18 bases in the middle. Written as DNA, the CDR3 is TGTGCCTGGAGTGTACCGGGGTTAGGCGGTGGTGAGCAGTTCTTC. This gives the protein CAWSVPGLGGGEQFF.

The chain is built from TRBV7-2 and TRBJ2-3; maybe TRBD1 (5 bases). V was cut by 5 bases and J by 2 bases, with 17 bases left in between. This CDR3 spans 16 amino acids. CDR1 is SGHTA and CDR2 is FQGNSA in the germline V gene. The CDR3 sequence is CASSLNRQSNTDTQYF. The CDR3 DNA sequence: TGTGCCAGCAGCCTAAACCGACAGTCTAACACAGATACGCAGTATTTT.

The chain carries TRBV14 and TRBJ2-1; 10 bases fit TRBD2. V gave up 1 base and J gave up 13 bases; unmatched junction bases: 13. The CDR3 is 16 residues long. CDR1 SGHDN and CDR2 FVKESK come from the germline V gene. In DNA form, the CDR3 reads TGTGCCAGCAGCCAAGTGGTTAGCGGGAGGATGGGATTTCAGTTCTTC. Residues: CASSQVVSGRMGFQFF.

The CDR3 region has the DNA TGTGCTAGTGGTTTGGTACAAGGGGTTAACCGGGAAAAACTGTTTTTT. Amino acid sequence: CASGLVQGVNREKLFF. The chain recombines TRBV12-5 with TRBJ1-4; TRBD1 might be the D (5 bases). The CDR3 length is 16 residues. Trimming removed 0 bases at V and 8 bases at J, with 16 bases between. Germline V gene sequence: CDR1 LGHNT, CDR2 FRNRAP.

The chain is built from TRBV19 and TRBJ2-2, with D tentatively TRBD2 (6 bases). Trimming removed 7 bases from V and 5 bases from J, with 14 bases in between. The CDR3 has 14 amino acids. Germline V gene sequence: CDR1 LNHDA, CDR2 SQIVND (reference sequence). The CDR3, as DNA: TGTGCCAGTAAAGGGGAGGTCAGAACCGGGGAGCTGTTTTTT. The encoded protein is CASKGEVRTGELFF.

This sequence joins TRBV27 and TRBJ2-5, with TRBD1 matching over 8 bases. V gave up 5 bases and J gave up 7 bases; unmatched junction bases: 15. The length of the CDR3 is 16 residues. Germline values: CDR1 MNHEY, CDR2 SMNVEV (reference sequence). The CDR3 DNA follows: TGTGCCAGCAGTCCGGCGGGACAGGCCCGACTACGGACCCAGTACTTC. It codes for CASSPAGQARLRTQYF.

The chain couples TRBV28 to TRBJ1-2, with D unresolved. The CDR3 extends over 15 amino acids. Germline assignment: CDR1 MDHEN and CDR2 SYDVKM. V was trimmed by 7 bases and J by 3 bases, leaving 18 bases between them. The CDR3 nucleotides read TGTGCCAGCACCCAAATCCCGGGGAGCTACTATGGCTACACCTTC. Amino acid sequence: CASTQIPGSYYGYTF.